Each of the 24 T cell receptor beta chains below was sequenced from the same sample in a study of OX40 agonist ivuxolimab in advanced cancers. Libraries were built with the immunoSEQ multiplex PCR assay. The clones in this table, taken by TCRdb from immuneACCESS, are in-frame only. Not every clone is retained; where verified, under half of the shortfall comes from an unresolved V gene, and the cause of the rest is unknown. Across this sample there are tens of thousands of clones, with less than 95% seen only once. Around 9.3% of the sample rests with the top ten. The specimen comprised CD4+ or CD8+ T cells sorted from blood, sampled in a trial of the OX40 agonist ivuxolimab. Receptors originate from an adult with an advanced solid tumor such as melanoma, head and neck, liver or kidney cancer.

V gene TRBV13 combines with J gene TRBJ1-5; no firm D call. The V end lost 0 bases, the J end lost 6 bases, and 12 bases lay between the germline ends. CDR1 and CDR2 from the germline V gene are PRHDT and FYEKMQ (reference sequence). The CDR3 is made up of 15 amino acids. CDR3 amino acids: CASSLGGLSGQPQHF. The CDR3 DNA reads as TGTGCCAGCAGCTTAGGAGGGTTGTCGGGTCAGCCCCAGCATTTT.

The chain uses TRBV7-9 and TRBJ2-7; possibly TRBD2 for D (6 bases). Trimming removed 4 bases at V and 3 bases at J, with 13 bases between. The V gene's germline CDR1 is SEHNR and CDR2 FQNEAQ (reference sequence). The CDR3 sequence is 14 residues long. The CDR3 loop reads CASSSGLTNYEQYF. The CDR3 bases are TGTGCCAGCAGCTCGGGACTGACGAACTACGAGCAGTACTTC.

V is TRBV28 and J is TRBJ2-1; TRBD1 is a possible D gene (5 bases). The CDR3 totals 14 residues. Germline lookup yields CDR1 MDHEN and CDR2 SYDVKM. Trimming pared 5 bases from V and 0 bases from J, leaving 8 bases between. As DNA, the CDR3 is TGTGCCAGCAGTCGACAGAGCTCCTACAATGAGCAGTTCTTC. Its protein is CASSRQSSYNEQFF. Looking up the rest from reference TRBV28 and TRBJ2-1 gives the full variable domain: DVKVTQSSRYLVKRTGEKVFLECVQDMDHENMFWYRQDPGLGLRLIYFSYDVKMKEKGDIPEGYSVSREKKERFSLILESASTNQTSMYLCASSRQSSYNEQFFGPGTRLTVL.

The chain combines TRBV7-6 with TRBJ2-1; D ambiguous. The CDR3 has 13 amino acids. V shed 3 bases and J shed 4 bases, with 7 bases lying between them. Germline V gene sequence: CDR1 SGHVS, CDR2 FNYEAQ. CDR3 sequence (DNA): TGTGCCAGCAGCTTCGACCTATACAATGAGCAGTTCTTC. Amino acid sequence: CASSFDLYNEQFF.

This clone occurred once. The chain uses TRBV27 and TRBJ1-2; D may be TRBD1 (6 bases). Trimming took 1 base from V and 4 from J, leaving 10 bases between them. CDR1 MNHEY and CDR2 SMNVEV come from the germline V gene (reference sequence). This CDR3 is 14 amino acids long. CDR3 sequence (DNA): TGTGCCAGCAGTTTATGGGGGGGGCCCTATGGCTACACCTTC. Translated, it gives CASSLWGGPYGYTF.

The genes are TRBV6-5 and TRBJ2-7, with D possibly being TRBD1 or TRBD2 (5 bases each). V was pared by 5 bases and J by 3 bases, with 17 bases between. The CDR3 totals 15 residues. Germline CDR1 MNHEY, CDR2 SVGAGI. This CDR3 is CASSGNTGPRYEQYF. DNA for the CDR3: TGTGCCAGCAGTGGGAACACGGGACCGCGCTACGAGCAGTACTTC.

This chain links TRBV5-8 with TRBJ2-7, with a weak D call TRBD1 (5 bases). Trimming cost V 2 bases and J 5 bases, with 14 bases left between them. From germline, CDR1 is SGHTS and CDR2 YDEGEE. The CDR3 consists of 14 residues. This chain's CDR3 is CASSFIQGRNEQYF. DNA for the CDR3: TGTGCCAGCAGCTTTATCCAGGGAAGGAACGAGCAGTACTTC.

This chain joins TRBV19 and TRBJ1-2; D gene unclear. The CDR3 totals 17 residues. CDR1 is LNHDA, CDR2 SQIVND, per germline (reference sequence). The V gene lost 3 bases and the J gene lost 5 bases, with 22 bases spanning the gap. The CDR3 DNA reads TGTGCCAGTAGTATCTATTCGGGCGGTCTGAATAGTTATGGCTACACCTTC. It is translated as CASSIYSGGLNSYGYTF.

V and J are TRBV7-6 and TRBJ1-1; D remains unclear. This CDR3 has 11 residues. In germline, CDR1 is SGHVS, CDR2 FNYEAQ. V dropped 1 base and J dropped 9 bases, with 6 bases sitting between them. CDR3 protein: CASSLGGKAFF. The CDR3 DNA sequence: TGTGCCAGCAGCTTAGGGGGTAAAGCTTTCTTT.

The chain combines TRBV28 with TRBJ2-3; D is undetermined. V dropped 6 bases and J dropped 2 bases, with 3 bases sitting between them. In germline, CDR1 is MDHEN, CDR2 SYDVKM. The CDR3 spans 11 residues. As DNA, the CDR3 is TGTGCCAGCAGGTTCACAGATACGCAGTATTTT. Protein: CASRFTDTQYF.

The rearrangement links TRBV11-2 to TRBJ2-1; tentatively, D is TRBD1 or TRBD2 (6 bases each). The germline CDR1 and CDR2 sequences are SGHAT and FQNNGV. The CDR3 runs to 16 residues. Trimming cost V 1 base and J 14 bases, with 24 bases left between them. The CDR3 DNA sequence: TGTGCCAGCAGCTTAGCAGGGGACTTACCCACCATATCCGAGTTCTTC. As protein: CASSLAGDLPTISEFF.

The J gene is TRBJ1-1, the V gene TRBV30; D may be TRBD1 (6 bases). The length of the CDR3 is 14 residues. CDR1 GTSNPN and CDR2 SVGIG come from the germline V gene (reference sequence). V lost 1 base and J lost 1, with 10 bases in between. CDR3 loop: CAWSAQTGNTEAFF. The CDR3 DNA sequence: TGTGCCTGGAGTGCCCAGACAGGGAACACTGAAGCTTTCTTT.

This clone was observed a few times. The rearrangement joins TRBV9 to TRBJ1-1, with D unclear. The CDR3 covers 13 residues. V was trimmed by 0 bases and J by 5 bases, leaving 8 bases between them. Germline values: CDR1 SGDLS, CDR2 YYNGEE. The DNA of the CDR3 is TGTGCCAGCAGCGTAGACGGGAGGACTGAAGCTTTCTTT. It codes for CASSVDGRTEAFF.

This chain uses TRBV6-5 with TRBJ1-1; D ambiguous. The V and J ends lost 2 bases and 7 bases respectively, with 11 bases between them. The CDR3 covers 13 residues. Germline CDR1 and CDR2: MNHEY and SVGAGI. Here the CDR3 reads CASSYDAQFEAFF. As DNA, the CDR3 is TGTGCCAGCAGTTACGACGCACAATTTGAAGCTTTCTTT.

V usage is TRBV13 and J usage is TRBJ2-3, with D unclear. The CDR3 is 16 residues long. Germline CDR1 reads PRHDT; CDR2 reads FYEKMQ (reference sequence). Deletions cut 8 bases from V and 3 bases from J, with 21 bases between. CDR3 region: CASGIVDRVPTDTQYF. The CDR3 nucleotides read TGTGCCAGCGGGATTGTGGATAGGGTGCCGACAGATACGCAGTATTTT.

The rearrangement uses TRBV7-3 and TRBJ2-3; the match to TRBD2 covers 10 bases. This CDR3 spans 15 amino acids. Trimming took 3 bases from V and 3 from J; bases not matched to a gene: 3. Germline values: CDR1 SGHTA, CDR2 FQGTGA. CDR3 region: CASSFGLAVTDTQYF. In DNA, the CDR3 is TGTGCCAGCAGCTTCGGACTAGCGGTTACAGATACGCAGTATTTT.

CDR3 residues: CASSSGWNYGYTF. CDR3 DNA sequence: TGTGCCAGCAGTTCTGGTTGGAACTATGGCTACACCTTC. V gene TRBV6-5 combines with J gene TRBJ1-2; no clear D gene. The CDR3 sequence is 13 residues long. V gave up 4 bases and J gave up 2 bases, with 8 bases separating them. Germline CDR1 MNHEY, CDR2 SVGAGI.

The CDR3 region has the DNA TGTGCCAGTAGCTCCGGGACAGCGAGCTCCTACGAGCAGTACTTC. Its translation: CASSSGTASSYEQYF. V usage is TRBV19 and J usage is TRBJ2-7; 7 bases agree with TRBD1. The germline V gene has CDR1 LNHDA and CDR2 SQIVND (reference sequence). V trimming: 6 bases; J trimming: 0 bases; junction bases outside the gene matches: 8. The length of the CDR3 is 15 residues.

The chain couples TRBV9 to TRBJ2-7; TRBD2 might be the D (6 bases). Per germline, CDR1 SGDLS and CDR2 YYNGEE. The length of the CDR3 is 14 residues. The V gene lost 2 bases and the J gene lost 6 bases, with 15 bases spanning the gap. Written as DNA, the CDR3 is TGTGCCAGCAGCGTGGAGGGGCTCAGTAGCGAGCAGTACTTC. It encodes CASSVEGLSSEQYF.

V gene TRBV5-6 combines with J gene TRBJ1-1; no clear D gene. The CDR3 has 13 residues. Germline V lookup: CDR1 SGHDT, CDR2 YYEEEE. V was shortened by 4 bases and J by 6 bases, with 13 bases between the two germline ends. CDR3 coding DNA: TGTGCCAGCAGCCCCGTAGGGTCGGCTGAAGCTTTCTTT. It translates to CASSPVGSAEAFF.

The chain carries TRBV4-2 and TRBJ1-1; the D is unclear. The CDR3 has 16 residues. The V and J ends lost 0 bases and 3 bases respectively, with 14 bases between them. The germline CDR1 and CDR2 sequences are LGHNA and YNFKEQ. This CDR3 reads CASSQDFEEVDTEAFF. The CDR3 DNA reads TGTGCCAGCAGCCAAGATTTTGAGGAGGTGGACACTGAAGCTTTCTTT.

This chain uses TRBV15 with TRBJ1-1; 7 nucleotides line up with TRBD1. The CDR3 is 17 amino acids. Germline V gene data show CDR1 as LNHNV and CDR2 as YYDKDF (reference sequence). V shed 0 bases and J 9 bases; nucleotides not matched to a gene: 16. CDR3 nucleotides: TGTGCCACCAGCAGAGACCCGACCTCGGGACAGCTATCTCAAGCTTTCTTT. This sequence encodes CATSRDPTSGQLSQAFF.

This chain uses TRBV19 with TRBJ2-7; D is perhaps TRBD1 (6 bases). Trimming stripped 6 bases from V and 2 bases from J, with 14 bases between. CDR1 is LNHDA, CDR2 SQIVND, per germline (reference sequence). The CDR3 has 14 amino acids. The DNA of the CDR3 is TGTGCCAGTAGCCTAACAGGGACCCCCTACGAGCAGTACTTC. Protein sequence: CASSLTGTPYEQYF.

This chain uses TRBV7-9 with TRBJ2-3; 9 positions match TRBD2. Germline loops: CDR1 SEHNR, CDR2 FQNEAQ (reference sequence). CDR3 length equals 15 residues. The trim removed 2 bases at V and 2 bases at J, leaving 2 bases unmatched. The CDR3 bases are TGTGCCAGCAGCTTAATAGCGGGGGACACAGATACGCAGTATTTT. As protein: CASSLIAGDTDTQYF.